What follows are 25 T cell receptor beta chains derived from one specimen sequenced in a study of cytomegalovirus exposure and HLA in healthy donors. In the PCR, 60 Vbeta and 13 Jbeta primers were used. The protocol was immunoSEQ multiplex PCR, while the TCRdb copy is restricted to in-frame clones and leaves out a portion. The data contain about 140,000 clones, roughly 75% of them singletons. Input material: PBMCs. These TCRs come from a middle-aged man in good health and CMV-seronegative.

This chain connects TRBV4-2 to TRBJ2-5, with D possibly being TRBD1 (6 bases). The CDR3 totals 13 residues. V shed 0 bases and J shed 4 bases, with 6 bases lying between them. The V gene's germline CDR1 is LGHNA and CDR2 YNFKEQ. DNA of the CDR3: TGTGCCAGCAGCCAAGACAGGGGAGAGACCCAGTACTTC. Translation gives CASSQDRGETQYF.

V and J are TRBV19 and TRBJ1-6; D remains ambiguous. Germline assignment: CDR1 LNHDA and CDR2 SQIVND (reference sequence). The germline V and J ends were trimmed by 4 bases and 10 bases, with 11 bases remaining between them. The CDR3 totals 13 residues. Here the CDR3 reads CASSREDGSPLHF. In nucleotides, the CDR3 is TGTGCCAGTAGTAGAGAAGACGGGTCACCCCTCCACTTT.

The V call is TRBV10-3, the J call TRBJ2-1; 8 positions agree with TRBD2. The trim removed 8 bases at V and 4 bases at J, leaving 10 bases unmatched. Germline CDR1 ENHRY, CDR2 SYGVKD. This CDR3 contains 15 residues. CDR3 nucleotides: TGTGCCATCTCGGAACGGCTAGCGGGTTACAATGAGCAGTTCTTC. Encoded protein: CAISERLAGYNEQFF.

The rearrangement links TRBV28 to TRBJ1-2, with 8 bases fitting TRBD1. Per the germline V gene, CDR1 is MDHEN and CDR2 is SYDVKM. CDR3 length equals 15 residues. J lost 2 bases, V lost 3 bases, and 5 bases had no gene match. DNA of the CDR3: TGTGCCAGCAGTTTTCCAGGGGGCGCAAACTATGGCTACACCTTC. Translated, it gives CASSFPGGANYGYTF.

V is TRBV2 and J is TRBJ2-2; 11 bases are shared with TRBD1. With V trimmed by 8 bases and J by 4 bases, 15 bases remained unmatched. CDR1 is SNHLY, CDR2 FYNNEI, per germline. CDR3 length: 18 residues. Here the CDR3 DNA reads TGTGCCAGCCGTGGAAGGGACGGGACAGGGGGGATCACCGGGGAGCTGTTTTTT. It encodes CASRGRDGTGGITGELFF.

The chain combines TRBV28 with TRBJ1-1; D is uncertain. Per the germline V gene, CDR1 is MDHEN and CDR2 is SYDVKM. Trimming left V 1 base short and J 3 bases short, with 9 bases between. The CDR3 has 14 residues. Written as DNA, the CDR3 is TGTGCCAGCAGTTTATTCGGGTCGGACACTGAAGCTTTCTTT. Translating it yields CASSLFGSDTEAFF.

This clone came up a few times. The rearrangement joins TRBV5-1 to TRBJ2-2, with D uncertain. Between the trimmed V and J ends, which lost 0 bases and 4 bases, there was a span of 10 bases. This CDR3 is 15 amino acids long. Germline CDR1 is SGHRS and CDR2 is YFSETQ. The CDR3 reads CASSLVSPSTGELFF. In DNA form, the CDR3 reads TGCGCCAGCAGCTTGGTATCTCCGTCCACCGGGGAGCTGTTTTTT.

This clone was counted only a few times. At one of its ends the junction is not consistent with the germline gene, which may arise from a read error. CDR3 amino acids: CAWSVPGLTGNNIYF. The CDR3, as DNA: TGTGCCTGGAGTGTACCTGGCCTGACTGGAAACAACATATATTTT. The genes are TRBV30 and TRBJ1-3; D is ambiguous. The germline gives CDR1 GTSNPN, CDR2 SVGIG (reference sequence). This CDR3 comprises 15 residues. Variable domain in full (rest from reference TRBV30 and TRBJ1-3): SQTIHQWPATLVQPVGSPLSLECTVEGTSNPNLYWYRQAAGRGLQLLFYSVGIGQISSEVPQNLSASRPQDRQFILSSKKLLLSDSGFYLCAWSVPGLTGNNIYFGEGSWLTVV.

The rearrangement joins TRBV21-1 to TRBJ2-5; the table's D call TRBD2 went unverified against the DNA. TRBV21-1 is marked as a pseudogene. The CDR3 covers 21 residues. The CDR3: CASSKEGGRASGAPSQETQYF. In DNA, the CDR3 is TGTGCCAGCAGCAAAGAAGGGGGAAGGGCTAGCGGGGCTCCTTCCCAAGAGACCCAGTACTTC.

This chain uses TRBV13 with TRBJ1-1; D perhaps matches TRBD1 (5 bases). The V end lost 5 bases, the J end lost 5 bases, and 18 bases lay between the germline ends. The CDR3 has 15 residues. Germline CDR1 reads PRHDT; CDR2 reads FYEKMQ (reference sequence). CDR3 protein: CASSPMSRGGTEAFF. The CDR3 DNA is TGTGCCAGCAGCCCTATGAGTAGGGGAGGAACTGAAGCTTTCTTT.

In its sample, this clone was seen a few times. This chain links TRBV2 with TRBJ1-1, with no clear D. The CDR3 has 14 residues. V was shortened by 0 bases and J by 10 bases, with 15 bases between the two germline ends. Germline V lookup: CDR1 SNHLY, CDR2 FYNNEI. Here the CDR3 reads CASSEALGAKGAFF. CDR3 sequence (DNA): TGTGCCAGCAGTGAAGCGCTGGGAGCCAAAGGAGCTTTCTTT.

The V gene is TRBV7-6, the J gene TRBJ2-1; a possible D gene is TRBD1 (5 bases). The germline V gene has CDR1 SGHVS and CDR2 FNYEAQ. This CDR3 is built from 15 residues. V lost 4 bases, J lost 0 bases, and 10 bases lay in between. Here the CDR3 reads CASSSGASSYNEQFF. CDR3 DNA: TGTGCCAGCAGCTCTGGGGCGAGCTCCTACAATGAGCAGTTCTTC.

The chain carries TRBV19 and TRBJ2-3; 7 bases are a match to TRBD1. Germline lookup yields CDR1 LNHDA and CDR2 SQIVND (reference sequence). V lost 3 bases, J lost 6 bases, and 15 bases stayed unmatched. CDR3 size: 17 residues. As DNA, the CDR3 is TGTGCCAGTAGTATTCGTGTACAGGGGTCAATGTGGGATACGCAGTATTTT. The encoded protein is CASSIRVQGSMWDTQYF. The complete variable domain, with remaining parts taken from reference TRBV19 and TRBJ2-3, reads DGGITQSPKYLFRKEGQNVTLSCEQNLNHDAMYWYRQDPGQGLRLIYYSQIVNDFQKGDIAEGYSVSREKKESFPLTVTSAQKNPTAFYLCASSIRVQGSMWDTQYFGPGTRLTVL.

The chain has TRBV2 and TRBJ1-2; D is unclear. With 4 bases removed from V and 4 bases from J, the gap between germline ends came to 13 bases. Germline lookup yields CDR1 SNHLY and CDR2 FYNNEI. CDR3 length: 14 amino acids. In nucleotides, the CDR3 is TGTGCCAGCAGTGGGGCCCGGCAGAGCTATGGCTACACCTTC. It specifies CASSGARQSYGYTF.

V usage is TRBV11-2 and J usage is TRBJ2-7, with 8 nucleotides matching TRBD2. Trimming took 5 bases from V and 1 from J; bases not matched to a gene: 7. This CDR3 region has 15 residues. CDR1 SGHAT and CDR2 FQNNGV come from the germline V gene. The CDR3 spells CASSLSGGRSYEQYF. The CDR3 bases are TGTGCCAGCAGCCTCAGCGGGGGACGGTCCTACGAGCAGTACTTC.

The rearrangement joins TRBV6-4 to TRBJ1-1; D is unclear. The germline gives CDR1 MRHNA, CDR2 SNTAGT. The CDR3 is made up of 13 amino acids. Trimming pared 4 bases from V and 2 bases from J, leaving 8 bases between. The CDR3 bases are TGTGCCAGCAGTGCCCTAGGTAACACTGAAGCTTTCTTT. Its translation: CASSALGNTEAFF.

The V and J genes are TRBV5-1 and TRBJ2-2, with D possibly TRBD1 on 6 matching bases. Per germline, CDR1 SGHRS and CDR2 YFSETQ. The V gene lost 0 bases and the J gene lost 1 base, with 13 bases spanning the gap. The CDR3 runs 17 residues. The CDR3 loop is CASSLAPPGQNTGELFF. In nucleotides, the CDR3 is TGCGCCAGCAGCTTGGCCCCTCCGGGACAGAACACCGGGGAGCTGTTTTTT.

V is TRBV13 and J is TRBJ2-7, with 8 positions matching TRBD1. V lost 3 bases to trimming and J lost 2 bases; unmatched junction nucleotides: 12. The CDR3 covers 17 residues. CDR1 and CDR2 from the germline V gene are PRHDT and FYEKMQ (reference sequence). CDR3 coding DNA: TGTGCCAGCAGCTTGAGAGGTGACAGGGGAAGGGCCTACGAGCAGTACTTC. Its protein product is CASSLRGDRGRAYEQYF.

The J gene is TRBJ2-3, the V gene TRBV5-1; D possibly corresponds to TRBD2 (7 bases). Germline V gene sequence: CDR1 SGHRS, CDR2 YFSETQ. V lost 4 bases and J 5 bases, leaving 17 bases between the germline ends. The CDR3 length is 15 residues. DNA of the CDR3: TGCGCCAGCAGCCCGTCCGGGGGGCATGGAGATACGCAGTATTTT. The encoded protein is CASSPSGGHGDTQYF.

The chain uses TRBV7-2 and TRBJ1-2; no clear D. The CDR3 extends over 16 amino acids. Between the trimmed V and J ends, which lost 2 bases and 4 bases, there was a span of 17 bases. Germline assignment: CDR1 SGHTA and CDR2 FQGNSA. CDR3: CASSLPRREHLYGYTF. The CDR3 DNA reads TGTGCCAGCAGCTTACCGCGGAGGGAACACCTCTATGGCTACACCTTC.

The rearrangement joins TRBV30 to TRBJ1-2; a weak D match, TRBD1 (5 bases). Germline lookup yields CDR1 GTSNPN and CDR2 SVGIG (reference sequence). The CDR3 has 12 residues. Trimming cost V 4 bases and J 3 bases, with 9 bases left between them. CDR3 amino acids: CAWKGRDYGYTF. The CDR3 coding sequence is TGTGCCTGGAAAGGCAGGGACTATGGCTACACCTTC.

The chain is built from TRBV6-6 and TRBJ1-6; 10 bases line up with TRBD1. The length of the CDR3 is 16 residues. Trimming cost V 5 bases and J 9 bases; bases outside gene matches: 10. Germline V gene lookup returns CDR1 MNHNY and CDR2 SVGAGI (reference sequence). CDR3 protein: CASSRQGAKTGSPLHF. CDR3 DNA: TGTGCCAGCAGTCGACAGGGGGCGAAAACGGGTTCACCCCTCCACTTT.

The chain uses TRBV18 and TRBJ1-6, with 7 bases that match TRBD1. This CDR3 is built from 15 residues. Germline V gene lookup returns CDR1 KGHSH and CDR2 LQKENI. V was pared by 4 bases and J by 10 bases, with 10 bases of the junction left unmatched. As DNA, the CDR3 is TGTGCCAGCTCACAAAACAGGGGACGGGAATCACCCCTCCACTTT. Amino acid sequence: CASSQNRGRESPLHF. Variable domain in full (rest from reference TRBV18 and TRBJ1-6): NAGVMQNPRHLVRRRGQEARLRCSPMKGHSHVYWYRQLPEEGLKFMVYLQKENIIDESGMPKERFSAEFPKEGPSILRIQQVVRGDSAAYFCASSQNRGRESPLHFGNGTRLTVT.

J is TRBJ2-1 and V is TRBV27, with 8 bases fitting TRBD2. V trimming: 2 bases; J trimming: 7 bases; junction bases outside the gene matches: 4. CDR1 is MNHEY, CDR2 SMNVEV, per germline (reference sequence). The CDR3 covers 14 residues. The CDR3 DNA is TGTGCCAGCAGTTTACGGGGGGGCATAAATGAGCAGTTCTTC. Protein: CASSLRGGINEQFF.

V and J are TRBV20-1 and TRBJ1-2; no reliable D call. This CDR3 is 10 amino acids long. Trimming removed 5 bases from V and 8 bases from J, with 9 bases in between. Germline loops: CDR1 DFQATT, CDR2 SNEGSKA (reference sequence). In DNA form, the CDR3 reads TGCAGTGCTGGCGGTGAGGGCTACACCTTC. Translating it yields CSAGGEGYTF.